These 3 T cell receptor beta chains came from one sample sequenced in a study of cytomegalovirus exposure and HLA in healthy donors. PCR amplification relied on 60 Vbeta primers (plus 13 Jbeta primers). Method: immunoSEQ multiplex PCR; TCRdb's copy keeps in-frame clones and lacks some. The sample lists roughly 200,000 clones, around 74% occurring once. Sequenced input: PBMCs. The receptors come from a girl aged 10 to 17 in good health and CMV-seropositive.

Here the CDR3 DNA reads TGTGCCAGCAGCCCGCGAGTGTCAGAAAAACTGTTTTTT. It encodes CASSPRVSEKLFF. The rearrangement joins TRBV7-8 to TRBJ1-4; D is unresolved. Trimming stripped 5 bases from V and 8 bases from J, with 12 bases between. This CDR3 has 13 residues. From germline, CDR1 is SGHVS and CDR2 FQNEAQ.

This sequence joins TRBV4-3 and TRBJ2-1; TRBD2 agrees at 8 bases. The CDR3 length is 15 residues. J was trimmed by 6 bases and V by 4 bases; bases with no gene match: 8. Per the germline V gene, CDR1 is LGHNA and CDR2 is YSLEER. CDR3 residues: CASSLSVGGGNEQFF. As DNA, the CDR3 is TGCGCCAGCAGCCTCTCCGTCGGGGGGGGCAATGAGCAGTTCTTC.

This sequence joins TRBV9 and TRBJ1-1; perhaps TRBD1 as D (6 bases). This CDR3 spans 16 amino acids. Germline-derived CDR1 and CDR2 are SGDLS and YYNGEE. Trimming cost V 3 bases and J 0 bases, with 15 bases left between them. CDR3 sequence reads: CASSGHRDILNTEAFF. In DNA, the CDR3 is TGTGCCAGCAGCGGACACCGGGACATTCTGAACACTGAAGCTTTCTTT.